These 18 T cell receptor beta chains were all obtained from the same sample, sequenced in a study of siplizumab effects on memory and regulatory T cells. TCRdb's copy holds only in-frame clones and misses some; the assay was immunoSEQ multiplex PCR. The sample comprises about 56,000 clones, about 97% of which are singletons, and 0.9% to 1.2% rests with the top ten. The sequenced material came from naive CD8+ T cells sorted from blood. These receptors came from a human donor in good health.

The chain employs TRBV30 and TRBJ2-7, with TRBD1 as a possible D gene (6 bases). The CDR3 is 13 amino acids. The V and J ends lost 1 base and 2 bases respectively, with 9 bases between them. Germline CDR1 and CDR2: GTSNPN and SVGIG (reference sequence). The CDR3 sequence is CAWSGTEPYEQYF. In DNA form, the CDR3 reads TGTGCCTGGAGTGGGACAGAGCCCTACGAGCAGTACTTC.

This chain uses TRBV4-1 with TRBJ2-7; no clear D. CDR1 is MGHRA, CDR2 YSYEKL, per germline. The CDR3 runs 15 residues. Trimming took 0 bases from V and 0 from J, leaving 9 bases between them. The CDR3 DNA reads as TGCGCCAGCAGCCAAGAATACACCGTCTCCTACGAGCAGTACTTC. It codes for CASSQEYTVSYEQYF.

The DNA for the CDR3 is TGTGCCAGCAGCCCCCGGGGAGCGGGAACCCCAGATACGCAGTATTTT. It yields the protein CASSPRGAGTPDTQYF. The chain links TRBV7-6 to TRBJ2-3; 7 nucleotides line up with TRBD2. The length of the CDR3 is 16 residues. CDR1 SGHVS and CDR2 FNYEAQ come from the germline V gene. V trimming: 5 bases; J trimming: 4 bases; junction bases outside the gene matches: 12. The full variable domain, in which reference TRBV7-6 and TRBJ2-3 provide the parts outside the CDR3, is GAGVSQSPRYKVTKRGQDVALRCDPISGHVSLYWYRQALGQGPEFLTYFNYEAQQDKSGLPNDRFSAERPEGSISTLTIQRTEQRDSAMYRCASSPRGAGTPDTQYFGPGTRLTVL.

The rearrangement links TRBV18 to TRBJ2-1; 7 bases are a match to TRBD2. Germline-derived CDR1 and CDR2 are KGHSH and LQKENI. Losses at the gene ends were 3 bases for V and 5 bases for J; bases not matched to a gene: 10. The CDR3 totals 16 residues. CDR3 coding DNA: TGTGCCAGCTCACCCCCAACTAGCGTTAGAGACAATGAGCAGTTCTTC. Residues: CASSPPTSVRDNEQFF. The complete variable domain, with remaining parts taken from reference TRBV18 and TRBJ2-1, reads NAGVMQNPRHLVRRRGQEARLRCSPMKGHSHVYWYRQLPEEGLKFMVYLQKENIIDESGMPKERFSAEFPKEGPSILRIQQVVRGDSAAYFCASSPPTSVRDNEQFFGPGTRLTVL.

The chain employs TRBV21-1 and TRBJ2-2. TRBV21-1 is described as a pseudogene. The length of the CDR3 is 15 residues. CDR3 nucleotides: TGTGCCAGCAGCAAAGCACGGGACAACACCGGGGAGCTGTTTTTT. This sequence encodes CASSKARDNTGELFF.

This clone was seen a single time. The chain is built from TRBV7-6 and TRBJ2-1, with TRBD2 matching 7 bases. Unmatched junction bases numbered 8, after V lost 1 base and J lost 8 bases. From germline, CDR1 is SGHVS and CDR2 FNYEAQ. This CDR3 region has 15 residues. The CDR3 here is CASSLGVGGFDEQFF. The CDR3 DNA sequence: TGTGCCAGCAGCTTAGGGGTGGGAGGGTTCGATGAGCAGTTCTTC.

The chain uses TRBV27 and TRBJ2-1; possible D gene TRBD1, 5 bases. The CDR3 is 14 amino acids. Germline CDR1 and CDR2: MNHEY and SMNVEV (reference sequence). The V end was cut by 6 bases, the J end by 3 bases, with 12 bases between. The CDR3, as DNA: TGTGCCAGCAGGTCCCGACAGTACTACAATGAGCAGTTCTTC. Translation: CASRSRQYYNEQFF.

The V and J genes are TRBV13 and TRBJ2-7; 10 nucleotides agree with TRBD2. The CDR3 consists of 14 residues. Germline V CDR1 and CDR2: PRHDT, FYEKMQ (reference sequence). V shed 4 bases, J shed 6 bases, and the junction held 6 bases outside the gene matches. CDR3 nucleotide sequence: TGTGCCAGCAGCTCGGGCCGACTAGCGGGCGAGCAGTACTTC. This translates into CASSSGRLAGEQYF.

CDR3 residues: CASSQETVFTRAGEQYF. CDR3 coding DNA: TGTGCCAGCAGCCAAGAGACAGTCTTTACCCGGGCTGGTGAGCAGTACTTC. V usage is TRBV14 and J usage is TRBJ2-7; possibly TRBD1 for D (5 bases). This CDR3 contains 17 residues. Trimming pared 0 bases from V and 7 bases from J, leaving 22 bases between. CDR1 and CDR2 (germline): SGHDN, FVKESK.

This chain links TRBV5-1 with TRBJ2-1, with TRBD2 matching over 9 bases. The CDR3 is 19 amino acids. The V and J ends lost 2 bases and 0 bases, in that order; junction bases with no gene match: 12. Looked up from germline, CDR1 is SGHRS and CDR2 is YFSETQ. The CDR3 region has the DNA TGCGCCAGCAGCTTTTCGAGGCTAGCGGGACCTAGCTCCTACAATGAGCAGTTCTTC. Translated: CASSFSRLAGPSSYNEQFF.

The chain is built from TRBV9 and TRBJ2-7; no clear D. The CDR3 covers 14 residues. V lost 0 bases and J lost 1, with 8 bases in between. From germline, CDR1 is SGDLS and CDR2 YYNGEE. CDR3 sequence: CASSVDGNSYEQYF. CDR3 DNA: TGTGCCAGCAGCGTAGATGGCAATTCCTACGAGCAGTACTTC.

The rearrangement links TRBV4-1 to TRBJ2-1; 7 bases are shared with TRBD2. The germline gives CDR1 MGHRA, CDR2 YSYEKL. Germline trimming cut 6 bases from V and 0 bases from J; bases unmatched to any gene: 5. There are 15 residues in the CDR3. CDR3 loop: CASSEIAGSYNEQFF. The CDR3 nucleotides read TGCGCCAGCAGTGAAATAGCGGGCTCCTACAATGAGCAGTTCTTC.

This clone was found once. This rearrangement joins TRBV7-8 to TRBJ2-5; D remains unclear. CDR3 length: 13 amino acids. Germline CDR1 and CDR2: SGHVS and FQNEAQ. Trimming stripped 6 bases from V and 5 bases from J, with 13 bases between. CDR3 region: CASRPFSLETQYF. The CDR3 coding sequence is TGTGCCAGCAGACCGTTTTCGTTGGAGACCCAGTACTTC.

The genes are TRBV6-5 and TRBJ2-7, with TRBD2 matching over 8 bases. This CDR3 region has 15 residues. The junction had 9 bases not matched to a gene; V was cut back by 2 bases and J by 6 bases. From germline, CDR1 is MNHEY and CDR2 SVGAGI. The CDR3, as DNA: TGTGCCAGCAGTTACGAGGACGGGAGGGCCTCCGAGCAGTACTTC. Protein sequence: CASSYEDGRASEQYF.

The genes are TRBV7-2 and TRBJ2-7; 10 bases are a match to TRBD2. The CDR3 has 15 amino acids. Unmatched junction bases numbered 11, after V lost 5 bases and J lost 7 bases. CDR1 SGHTA and CDR2 FQGNSA come from the germline V gene. CDR3 nucleotide sequence: TGTGCCAGCAGCCGTCTAGCGGGAGTGCCTGAGGAGCAGTACTTC. Translating gives CASSRLAGVPEEQYF.

The chain has TRBV14 and TRBJ2-7; 7 bases line up with TRBD2. Germline loops: CDR1 SGHDN, CDR2 FVKESK. With 6 bases clipped from V and 6 bases from J, the junction kept 11 bases outside the gene matches. This CDR3 comprises 14 residues. Here the CDR3 reads CASRPSGTGSEQYF. The CDR3 region has the DNA TGTGCCAGCAGACCTAGCGGTACAGGCAGCGAGCAGTACTTC.

With respect to this clone: Additional DNA sequences in this sample encode the identical CDR3. The rearrangement joins TRBV7-9 to TRBJ2-2; no reliable D call. From germline, CDR1 is SEHNR and CDR2 FQNEAQ (reference sequence). This CDR3 has 12 amino acids. The V and J ends lost 3 bases and 5 bases respectively, with 4 bases between them. The CDR3: CASSLGTGELFF. The CDR3 DNA follows: TGTGCCAGCAGCTTGGGGACCGGGGAGCTGTTTTTT.

The chain couples TRBV11-3 to TRBJ2-7; tentative D call: TRBD1 (5 bases). The germline gives CDR1 SGHNT, CDR2 YENEEA. This CDR3 is built from 13 residues. Deletions cut 5 bases from V and 5 bases from J, with 13 bases between. The CDR3 loop is CASSLGRAHEQYF. The CDR3 region has the DNA TGTGCCAGCAGCCTCGGCAGGGCCCACGAGCAGTACTTC.